What follows is one TCR beta chain and its context. This specimen comes from a study of blood T cell repertoires in COVID-19. On the study more broadly: Italy, Spain and the United States were the sources of the convalescent and acute COVID-19 samples. Sources were T cells, B-cell-depleted T cells, or PBMCs; the material itself was cDNA or gDNA.

The V and J ends lost 8 bases and 5 bases, in that order; junction bases with no gene match: 10. Germline V gene lookup returns CDR1 GTSNPN and CDR2 SVGIG (reference sequence). This CDR3 has 13 amino acids. Method: immunoSEQ multiplex PCR; TCRdb's copy keeps in-frame clones and lacks some. The sample holds 220,000 or so clones, 88% seen once. The J gene is TRBJ1-1, the V gene TRBV30; TRBD1 matches 8 bases. The source is a woman aged 45-59 years with acute COVID-19. The material sequenced was PBMCs or T cells enriched from blood (not recorded which). The CDR3 reads CARLFTGGTEAFF. The CDR3 DNA follows: TGTGCCCGCCTCTTCACAGGGGGAACTGAAGCTTTCTTT.